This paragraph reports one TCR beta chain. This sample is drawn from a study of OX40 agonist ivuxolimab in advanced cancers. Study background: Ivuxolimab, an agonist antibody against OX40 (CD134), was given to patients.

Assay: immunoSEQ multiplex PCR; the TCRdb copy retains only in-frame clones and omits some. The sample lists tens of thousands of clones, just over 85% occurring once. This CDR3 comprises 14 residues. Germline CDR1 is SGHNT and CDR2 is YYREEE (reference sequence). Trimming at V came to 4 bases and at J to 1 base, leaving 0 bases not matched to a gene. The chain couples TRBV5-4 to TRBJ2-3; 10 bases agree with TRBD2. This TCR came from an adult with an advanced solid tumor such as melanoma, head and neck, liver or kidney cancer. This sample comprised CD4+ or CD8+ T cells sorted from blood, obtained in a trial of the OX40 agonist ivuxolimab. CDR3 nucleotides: TGTGCCAGCAGCGGGACTAGCGGCACAGATACGCAGTATTTT. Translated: CASSGTSGTDTQYF.